This T cell receptor beta chain was recorded in a study of early T cells in non-severe SARS-CoV-2 infection. Study details: Unsorted whole blood bulk RNA was sequenced, with unpaired chains.

Germline-derived CDR1 and CDR2 are SQVTM and ANQGSEA. The junction had 12 bases not matched to a gene; V was cut back by 7 bases and J by 0 bases. This CDR3 has 15 residues. TCRdb re-analysed the 5' RACE reads in MiXCR, keeping a single row per CDR3 protein. This sample has approximately 83,000 distinct CDR3 sequences; more than 13% occur once, and the top ten carry 9.5% to 13%. This TCR came from an adult who was a healthcare worker with PCR-confirmed SARS-CoV-2 infection or an uninfected control (not recorded which). The sequenced material came from whole blood. V is TRBV29-1 and J is TRBJ2-7; TRBD1 matches 7 bases. CDR3 residues: CSAQGTGDLSYEQYF. The CDR3 nucleotides read TGCAGCGCCCAAGGTACAGGGGACCTCTCCTACGAGCAGTACTTC.